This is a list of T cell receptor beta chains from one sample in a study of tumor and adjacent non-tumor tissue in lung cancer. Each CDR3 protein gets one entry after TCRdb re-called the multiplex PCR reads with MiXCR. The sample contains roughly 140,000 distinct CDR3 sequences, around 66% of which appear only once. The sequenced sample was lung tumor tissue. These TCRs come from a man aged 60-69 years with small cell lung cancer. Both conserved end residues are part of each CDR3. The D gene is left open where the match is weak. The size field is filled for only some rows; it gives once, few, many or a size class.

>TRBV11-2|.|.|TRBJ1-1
CTSSLGSGFEAFF
TGCACCAGCAGCTTAGGGTCAGGGTTTGAAGCTTTCTTT
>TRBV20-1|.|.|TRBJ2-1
CSAKRVRIWYNEQLF
TGCAGTGCTAAGCGCGTGAGGATTTGGTACAATGAGCAGCTCTTC
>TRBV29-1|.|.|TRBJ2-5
CSVDPGETQYF
TGCAGCGTGGACCCGGGGGAGACCCAGTACTTC
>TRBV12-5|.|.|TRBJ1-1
CASGLVLTSGGGTEAFF
TGTGCTAGTGGTTTGGTACTCACCTCGGGGGGAGGCACTGAAGCTTTCTTT
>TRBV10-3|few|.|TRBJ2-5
CAISELTLTVQETQYF
TGTGCCATCAGTGAGTTGACTCTGACAGTCCAAGAGACCCAGTACTTC
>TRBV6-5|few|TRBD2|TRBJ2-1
CASSSLSGRSEGEQFF
TGTGCCAGCAGTTCCCTCAGCGGGAGGAGCGAGGGTGAGCAGTTCTTC
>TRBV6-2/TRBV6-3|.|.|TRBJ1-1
CARTAQSTTEAFF
TGTGCCAGGACCGCCCAATCCACCACTGAAGCTTTCTTT
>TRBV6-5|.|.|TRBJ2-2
CASSYSDGVNAGELFF
TGTGCCAGCAGTTACTCGGACGGGGTGAACGCCGGGGAGCTGTTTTTT
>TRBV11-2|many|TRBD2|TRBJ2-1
CASSGIAGDAYNEQFF
TGTGCCAGCAGCGGGATAGCGGGAGATGCCTACAATGAGCAGTTCTTC
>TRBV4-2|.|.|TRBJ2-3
CASSQDPRGDTDTQYF
TGTGCCAGCAGCCAAGATCCCCGCGGGGACACAGATACGCAGTATTTT
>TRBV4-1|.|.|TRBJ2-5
CVSSQNGETQYF
TGCGTCAGCAGCCAGAATGGTGAGACCCAGTACTTC
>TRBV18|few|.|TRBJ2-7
CASSPGTFYEQYF
TGTGCCAGCTCACCTGGGACCTTCTACGAGCAGTACTTC
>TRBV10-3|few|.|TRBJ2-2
CAISEEAHTGELFF
TGTGCCATCAGTGAGGAGGCCCATACCGGGGAGCTGTTTTTT
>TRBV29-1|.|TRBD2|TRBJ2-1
CSVTGLAGAEQFF
TGCAGCGTGACGGGACTAGCGGGAGCTGAGCAGTTCTTC
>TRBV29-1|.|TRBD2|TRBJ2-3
CCVGEGRATHTQYF
TGCTGCGTTGGGGAGGGCAGGGCCACGCATACGCAGTATTTT
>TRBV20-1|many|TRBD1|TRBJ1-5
CSARLRDRGRSNQPQHF
TGCAGTGCTAGACTCCGGGACAGGGGGCGAAGCAATCAGCCCCAGCATTTT
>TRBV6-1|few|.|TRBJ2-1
CASSEGGREQFF
TGTGCCAGCAGTGAAGGGGGGCGCGAGCAGTTCTTC
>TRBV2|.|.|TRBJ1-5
CASSVLGFGGNQPQHF
TGTGCCAGCAGTGTCCTCGGATTTGGGGGCAATCAGCCCCAGCATTTT
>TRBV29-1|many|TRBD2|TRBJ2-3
CSVEGGRGDTQYF
TGCAGCGTTGAAGGCGGGAGAGGGGATACGCAGTATTTT
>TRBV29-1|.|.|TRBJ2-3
CSVGFGTTGTDTQYF
TGCAGCGTGGGTTTCGGAACAACGGGAACAGATACGCAGTATTTT
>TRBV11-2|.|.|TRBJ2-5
CASSSGLGGTQYF
TGTGCCAGTAGCTCGGGACTTGGGGGGACCCAGTACTTC
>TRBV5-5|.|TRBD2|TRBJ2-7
CASSLLVGGMYEQYF
TGTGCCAGCAGTCTTCTAGTGGGAGGGATGTACGAGCAGTACTTC
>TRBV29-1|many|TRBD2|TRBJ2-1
CSVDTAGVGNEQFF
TGCAGCGTTGACACAGCGGGAGTAGGCAATGAGCAGTTCTTC
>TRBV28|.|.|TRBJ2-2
CASSGRDSFIGELFF
TGTGCCAGCAGTGGCCGGGACTCCTTTATCGGGGAGCTGTTTTTT
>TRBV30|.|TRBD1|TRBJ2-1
CALRQGEYNEQFF
TGTGCACTGCGACAGGGGGAATACAATGAGCAGTTCTTC
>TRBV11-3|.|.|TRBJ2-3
CASSKRDLTGTQYF
TGTGCCAGCAGCAAAAGGGACCTCACAGGTACACAGTATTTT
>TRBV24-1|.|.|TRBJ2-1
CATAPGTGSSYNEQFF
TGTGCCACCGCTCCCGGGACTGGCAGTTCCTACAATGAGCAGTTCTTC
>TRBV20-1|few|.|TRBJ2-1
CSARDWQSYNEQFF
TGCAGTGCTAGAGATTGGCAGAGCTACAATGAGCAGTTCTTC
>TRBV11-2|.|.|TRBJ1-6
CASSPSGVRDSPLHF
TGTGCCAGCAGCCCGTCAGGGGTCCGTGATTCACCCCTCCACTTT
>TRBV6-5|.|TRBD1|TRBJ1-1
CTSSYDGRGNTDTFF
TGTACCAGCAGTTACGACGGCAGGGGGAACACTGATACTTTCTTT
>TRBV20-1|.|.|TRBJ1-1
CSARAGSGGSWISTEVFF
TGCAGTGCTAGAGCGGGATCGGGGGGATCGTGGATCAGTACTGAAGTTTTCTTT
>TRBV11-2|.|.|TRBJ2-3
CARSLEGSGTQYF
TGTGCCCGCAGCCTCGAGGGGTCAGGTACGCAGTATTTT
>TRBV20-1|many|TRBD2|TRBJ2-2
CSAIDSGSGSDTGELFF
TGCAGTGCTATAGATAGCGGGAGCGGTTCTGACACCGGGGAGCTGTTTTTT
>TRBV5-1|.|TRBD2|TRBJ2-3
CASRAGVTDTQYF
TGCGCCAGCAGAGCGGGAGTGACAGATACGCAGTATTTT
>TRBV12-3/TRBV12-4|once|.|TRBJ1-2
CASNYSRPGVGYTF
TGCGCCAGCAATTATTCCCGCCCAGGGGTTGGCTACACCTTC
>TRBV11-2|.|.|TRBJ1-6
CASSSRTADKSPLHF
TGTGCCAGCAGCTCCAGGACGGCTGACAAGTCACCCCTCCACTTT
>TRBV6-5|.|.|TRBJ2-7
CASTLSFYEQYF
TGTGCCAGCACTCTATCCTTCTACGAGCAGTACTTC
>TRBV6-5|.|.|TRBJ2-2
CASSYRQGGGLAGTGELFF
TGTGCCAGCAGTTACAGGCAGGGAGGCGGGCTAGCTGGTACCGGGGAGCTGTTTTTT
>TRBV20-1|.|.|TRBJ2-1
CSARFSPALEQFF
TGCAGTGCTAGATTCTCCCCAGCCCTTGAGCAGTTCTTC
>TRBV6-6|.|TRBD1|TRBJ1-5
CASSRNRGGNQPQHF
TGTGCCAGCAGTCGCAACAGGGGAGGTAATCAGCCCCAGCATTTT
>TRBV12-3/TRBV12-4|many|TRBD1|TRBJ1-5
CASRPAGGPRPQHF
TGTGCCAGCAGACCGGCAGGGGGCCCGCGGCCCCAGCATTTT
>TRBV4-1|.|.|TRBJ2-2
CASSHPNTGKLFF
TGCGCCAGCAGCCATCCGAACACCGGGAAGCTGTTTTTT
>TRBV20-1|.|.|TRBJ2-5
CSAVIPNRDPSRAQYF
TGCAGTGCTGTCATTCCTAACAGGGACCCCTCCAGGGCCCAGTACTTC
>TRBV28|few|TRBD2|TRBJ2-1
CASSLFLAAVSYNEQFF
TGTGCCAGCAGTTTATTTCTAGCGGCCGTATCTTACAATGAGCAGTTCTTC
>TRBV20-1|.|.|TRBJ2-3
CSATLWGGANAQYF
TGCAGTGCTACTTTGTGGGGGGGGGCAAATGCGCAGTATTTT
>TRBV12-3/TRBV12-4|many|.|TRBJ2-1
CASSLGQGSYNEQFF
TGTGCCAGCAGTTTGGGTCAGGGCTCCTACAATGAGCAGTTCTTC
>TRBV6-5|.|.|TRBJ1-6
CASNPGRLFYNSPLHF
TGTGCCAGCAATCCTGGACGGTTGTTCTATAATTCACCTCTCCACTTT
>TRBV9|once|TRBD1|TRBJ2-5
CANSIGQGRLLETQYF
TGTGCCAACAGCATCGGACAGGGACGGCTATTGGAGACCCAGTACTTC
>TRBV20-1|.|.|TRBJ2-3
CSASGRGKWGTDTQYF
TGCAGTGCTAGTGGACGCGGGAAGTGGGGCACAGATACGCAGTATTTT
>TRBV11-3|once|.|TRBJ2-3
CASSLGGTGTDTQYF
TGTGCCAGCAGCCTGGGAGGAACGGGTACAGATACGCAGTATTTT
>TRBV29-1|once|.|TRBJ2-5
CSVERQPQETHYF
TGCAGCGTTGAACGACAGCCACAAGAGACCCATTACTTC
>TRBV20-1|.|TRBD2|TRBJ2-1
CSARVPSGGGNEQFF
TGCAGTGCTAGGGTCCCATCGGGAGGGGGGAATGAGCAGTTCTTC
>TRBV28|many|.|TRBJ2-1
CASKVGGNSYNEQFF
TGTGCCAGCAAGGTTGGGGGGAACTCCTACAATGAGCAGTTCTTC
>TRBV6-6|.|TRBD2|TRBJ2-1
CASSYLSGMGQGEQLF
TGTGCCAGCAGTTACTTAAGCGGGATGGGTCAAGGTGAGCAGTTATTC
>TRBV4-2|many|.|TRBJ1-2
CASSQDPQGRFYGYTF
TGTGCCAGCAGCCAAGATCCGCAGGGGCGCTTCTATGGCTACACCTTC
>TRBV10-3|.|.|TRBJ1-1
CATGIDGTEAFF
TGTGCCACCGGAATAGATGGCACTGAAGCTTTCTTT
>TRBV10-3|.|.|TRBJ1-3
CAISEWAFHSGNTIYF
TGTGCCATCAGTGAGTGGGCCTTCCACTCTGGAAACACCATATATTTT